The sequence of this TCR beta chain was determined in a study of cytomegalovirus exposure and HLA in healthy donors. PCR amplification relied on 60 Vbeta primers (plus 13 Jbeta primers). In the original workflow: Among the unique TCR beta chains that a later analysis counted, about 81 million in all, roughly 11 million were shared. Sequencing used immunoSEQ multiplex PCR; TCRdb keeps in-frame clones, though not all of them. For V, J and clone size, that table is used; D and trimming come from the DNA. The sample contains approximately 160,000 clones, 65% to 85% of which appear only once. About this clone itself: Its antigen remains unknown.

The trim removed 3 bases at V and 5 bases at J, leaving 6 bases unmatched. The CDR3 is made up of 14 amino acids. Per germline, CDR1 KGHSH and CDR2 LQKENI. General study findings and limits: HLA restriction was apparent for most CMV-associated TCR beta chains in a later analysis.

The chain has TRBV18 and TRBJ1-2, with 7 bases fitting TRBD1. The receptor's source is a woman aged 40 to 49 in good health and CMV-seropositive. Sequencing was done on a sample of PBMCs. The CDR3 reads CASSPATGAYGYTF. DNA for the CDR3: TGTGCCAGCTCACCTGCAACAGGGGCTTATGGCTACACCTTC.